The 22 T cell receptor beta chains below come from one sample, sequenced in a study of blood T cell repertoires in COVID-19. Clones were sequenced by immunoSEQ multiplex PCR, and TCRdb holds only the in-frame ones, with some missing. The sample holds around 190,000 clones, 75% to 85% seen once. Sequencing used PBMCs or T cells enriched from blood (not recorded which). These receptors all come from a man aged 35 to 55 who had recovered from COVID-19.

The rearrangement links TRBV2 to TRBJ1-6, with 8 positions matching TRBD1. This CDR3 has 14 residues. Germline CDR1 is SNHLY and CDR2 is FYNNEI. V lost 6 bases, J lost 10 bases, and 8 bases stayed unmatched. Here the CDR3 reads CASRLGQDGSPLHF. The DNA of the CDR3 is TGTGCCAGCAGGCTGGGACAGGATGGGTCACCCCTCCACTTT.

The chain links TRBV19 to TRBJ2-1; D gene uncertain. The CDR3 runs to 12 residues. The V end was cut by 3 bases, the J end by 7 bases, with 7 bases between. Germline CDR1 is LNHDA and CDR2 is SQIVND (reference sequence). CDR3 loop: CASSISQNEQFF. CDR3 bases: TGTGCCAGTAGTATTTCCCAAAATGAGCAGTTCTTC.

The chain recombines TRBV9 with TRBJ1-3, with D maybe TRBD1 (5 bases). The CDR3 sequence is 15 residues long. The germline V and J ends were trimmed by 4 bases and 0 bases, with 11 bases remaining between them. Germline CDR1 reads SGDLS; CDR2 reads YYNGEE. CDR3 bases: TGTGCCAGCAGCAGCCGGGACTTCTCTGGAAACACCATATATTTT. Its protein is CASSSRDFSGNTIYF.

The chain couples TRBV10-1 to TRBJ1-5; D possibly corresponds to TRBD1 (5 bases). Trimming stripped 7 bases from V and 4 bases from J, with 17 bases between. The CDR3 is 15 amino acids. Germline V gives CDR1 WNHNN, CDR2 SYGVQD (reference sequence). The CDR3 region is CASTGGGTRNQPQHF. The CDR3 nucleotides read TGCGCCAGCACGGGGGGAGGGACGAGAAATCAGCCCCAGCATTTT.

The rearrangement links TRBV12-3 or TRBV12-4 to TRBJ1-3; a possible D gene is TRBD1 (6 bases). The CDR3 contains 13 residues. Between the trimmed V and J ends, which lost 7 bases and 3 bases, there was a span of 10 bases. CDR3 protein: CASNRVNGNTIYF. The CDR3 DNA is TGTGCCAGCAACAGGGTCAATGGAAACACCATATATTTT.

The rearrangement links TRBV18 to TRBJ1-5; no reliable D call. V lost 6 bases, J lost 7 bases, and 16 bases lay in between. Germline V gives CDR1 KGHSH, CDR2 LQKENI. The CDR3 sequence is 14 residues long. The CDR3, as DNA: TGTGCCAGCTCTCCCGGAGGCCTTGGGCAGCCCCAGCATTTT. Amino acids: CASSPGGLGQPQHF.

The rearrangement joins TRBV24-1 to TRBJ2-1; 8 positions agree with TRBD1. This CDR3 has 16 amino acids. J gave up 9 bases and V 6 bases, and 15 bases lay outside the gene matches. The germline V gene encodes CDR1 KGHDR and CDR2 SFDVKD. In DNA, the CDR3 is TGTGCCACCAGTAGGGCGGGACAGGATCGTCAGGGTGAGCAGTTCTTC. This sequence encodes CATSRAGQDRQGEQFF.

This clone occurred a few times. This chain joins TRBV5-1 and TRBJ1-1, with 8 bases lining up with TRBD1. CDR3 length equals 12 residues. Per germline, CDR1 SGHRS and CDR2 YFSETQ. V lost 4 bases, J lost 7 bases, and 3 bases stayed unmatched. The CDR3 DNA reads TGCGCCAGCAGCCAAGACAGGGGTGAAGCTTTCTTT. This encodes CASSQDRGEAFF.

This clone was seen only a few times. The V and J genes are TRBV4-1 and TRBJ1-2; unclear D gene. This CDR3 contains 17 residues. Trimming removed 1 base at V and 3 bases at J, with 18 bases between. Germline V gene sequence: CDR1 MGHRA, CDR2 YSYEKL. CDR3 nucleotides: TGCGCCAGCAGCCAAGGGGGTTTGGAGGTTCTGTACTATGGCTACACCTTC. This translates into CASSQGGLEVLYYGYTF.

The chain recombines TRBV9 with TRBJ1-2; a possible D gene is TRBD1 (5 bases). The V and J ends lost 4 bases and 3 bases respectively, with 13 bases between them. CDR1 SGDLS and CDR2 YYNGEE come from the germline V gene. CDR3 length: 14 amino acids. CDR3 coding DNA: TGTGCCAGCAGCATTGGGAGGGGAGACTATGGCTACACCTTC. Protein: CASSIGRGDYGYTF. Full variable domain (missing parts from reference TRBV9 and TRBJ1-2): DSGVTQTPKHLITATGQRVTLRCSPRSGDLSVYWYQQSLDQGLQFLIQYYNGEERAKGNILERFSAQQFPDLHSELNLSSLELGDSALYFCASSIGRGDYGYTFGSGTRLTVV.

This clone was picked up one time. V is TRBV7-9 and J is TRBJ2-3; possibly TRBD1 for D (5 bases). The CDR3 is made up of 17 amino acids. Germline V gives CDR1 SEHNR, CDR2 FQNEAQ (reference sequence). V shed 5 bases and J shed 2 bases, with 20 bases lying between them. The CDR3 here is CASSNDLDRGNTDTQYF. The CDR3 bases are TGTGCCAGCAGCAACGATTTAGACAGAGGAAACACAGATACGCAGTATTTT.

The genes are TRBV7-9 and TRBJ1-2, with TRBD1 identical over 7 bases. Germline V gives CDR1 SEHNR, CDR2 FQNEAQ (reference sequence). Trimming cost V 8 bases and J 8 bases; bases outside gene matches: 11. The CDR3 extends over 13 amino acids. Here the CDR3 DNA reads TGTGCCAGCTTCCGACAGGGCCCGGGGGGCTACACCTTC. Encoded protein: CASFRQGPGGYTF.

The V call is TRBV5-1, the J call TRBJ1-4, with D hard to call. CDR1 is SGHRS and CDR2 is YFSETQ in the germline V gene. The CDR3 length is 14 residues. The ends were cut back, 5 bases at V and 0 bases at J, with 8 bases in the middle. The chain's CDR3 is CASSPLTTNEKLFF. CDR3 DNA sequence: TGCGCCAGCAGTCCCCTTACAACTAATGAAAAACTGTTTTTT.

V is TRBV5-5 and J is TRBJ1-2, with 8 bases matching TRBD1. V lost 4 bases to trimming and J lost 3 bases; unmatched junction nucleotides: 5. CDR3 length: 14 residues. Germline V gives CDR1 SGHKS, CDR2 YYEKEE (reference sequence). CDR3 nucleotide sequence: TGTGCCAGCAGCAAAGACAGGGGATACTATGGCTACACCTTC. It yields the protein CASSKDRGYYGYTF.

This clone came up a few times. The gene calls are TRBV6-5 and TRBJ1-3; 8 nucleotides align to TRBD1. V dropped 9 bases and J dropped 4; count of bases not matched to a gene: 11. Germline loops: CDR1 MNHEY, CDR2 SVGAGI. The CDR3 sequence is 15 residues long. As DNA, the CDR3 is TGTGCCAGTACTACCCCAACAGGGGGAGGAAACACCATATATTTT. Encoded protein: CASTTPTGGGNTIYF.

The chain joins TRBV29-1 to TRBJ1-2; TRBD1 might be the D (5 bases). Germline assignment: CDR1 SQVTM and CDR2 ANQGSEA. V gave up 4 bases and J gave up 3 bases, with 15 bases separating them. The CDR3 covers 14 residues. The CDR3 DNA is TGCAGCGTTGGGGGAGGGGAGCAAGACTATGGCTACACCTTC. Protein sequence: CSVGGGEQDYGYTF.

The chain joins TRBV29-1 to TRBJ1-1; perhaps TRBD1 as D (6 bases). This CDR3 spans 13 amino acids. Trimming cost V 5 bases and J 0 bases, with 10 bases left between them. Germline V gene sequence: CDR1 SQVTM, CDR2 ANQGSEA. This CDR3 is CSVSTGMNTEAFF. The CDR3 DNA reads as TGCAGCGTTAGCACAGGGATGAACACTGAAGCTTTCTTT.

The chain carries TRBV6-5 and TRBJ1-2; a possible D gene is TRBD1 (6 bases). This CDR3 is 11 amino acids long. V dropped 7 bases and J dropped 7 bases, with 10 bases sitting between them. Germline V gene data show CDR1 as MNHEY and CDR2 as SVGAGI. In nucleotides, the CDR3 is TGTGCCAGCAAAACAGGGAGTGGCTACACCTTC. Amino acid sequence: CASKTGSGYTF.

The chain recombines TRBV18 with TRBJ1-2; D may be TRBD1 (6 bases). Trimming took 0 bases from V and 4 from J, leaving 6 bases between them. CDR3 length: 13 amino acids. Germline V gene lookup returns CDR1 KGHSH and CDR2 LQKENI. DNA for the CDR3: TGTGCCAGCTCACCACCGGACAGCTATGGCTACACCTTC. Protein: CASSPPDSYGYTF.

This chain's CDR3 is CASSATGSDYGYTF. The DNA for the CDR3 is TGTGCCAGCAGTGCAACAGGGTCCGACTATGGCTACACCTTC. The rearrangement links TRBV6-4 to TRBJ1-2; D might be TRBD1 (6 bases). Germline V lookup: CDR1 MRHNA, CDR2 SNTAGT. This CDR3 is built from 14 residues. The V end lost 4 bases, the J end lost 3 bases, and 12 bases lay between the germline ends.

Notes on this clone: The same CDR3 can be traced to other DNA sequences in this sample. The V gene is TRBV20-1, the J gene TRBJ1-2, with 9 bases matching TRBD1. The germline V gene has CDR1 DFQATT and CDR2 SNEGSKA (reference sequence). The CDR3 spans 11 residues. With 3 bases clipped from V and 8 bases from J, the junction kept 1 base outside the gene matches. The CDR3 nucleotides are TGCAGTGCTAGGGGGACAGGGGGCTACACCTTC. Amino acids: CSARGTGGYTF.

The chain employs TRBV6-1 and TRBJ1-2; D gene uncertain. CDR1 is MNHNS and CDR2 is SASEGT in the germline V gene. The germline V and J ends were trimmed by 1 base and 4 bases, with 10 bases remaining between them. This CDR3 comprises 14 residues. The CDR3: CASSEVFGSYGYTF. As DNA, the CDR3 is TGTGCCAGCAGTGAAGTTTTTGGCAGCTATGGCTACACCTTC.